The present entry profiles one T cell receptor (beta chain) with its context. There are 14 residues in the CDR3. Germline lookup yields CDR1 LNHDA and CDR2 SQIVND (reference sequence). V was cut by 2 bases and J by 7 bases, with 15 bases left in between. In the original processing: Counts of nucleated cells, estimated from reference gene primer amplification, were obtained. Profiled with immunoSEQ multiplex PCR; TCRdb holds only in-frame clones, not every one. The D gene and trimming were derived from the DNA, and the V and J assignments and clone size from that table. This table has about 220,000 clones, 75% to 90% appearing once. This specimen comes from a study of blood T cell repertoires in COVID-19. Turning to the study itself: COVID-19 samples collected from the United States, Italy and Spain covered acute and convalescent phases. The cDNA or gDNA used as material had been derived from T cells, B-cell-depleted T cells, or PBMCs.

The V call is TRBV19, the J call TRBJ2-7; TRBD2 is a possible D gene (5 bases). This receptor was identified in a human donor in a cohort sampled during active COVID-19. The specimen sequenced was peripheral blood. The CDR3 is CASSILPSTGEQYF. DNA of the CDR3: TGTGCCAGTAGTATATTACCGAGTACGGGGGAGCAGTACTTC.